This TCR beta chain was captured in a study of T cell repertoires in ileal Crohn's disease. The assay was immunoSEQ multiplex PCR, and TCRdb's table has in-frame clones only and misses some. The sample contains tens of thousands of clones, roughly 77% of which appear only once. Adults with ileal or ileocolonic Crohn's disease and an indication for resection were eligible. The CDR3 runs 13 residues. V lost 4 bases, J lost 6 bases, and 8 bases lay in between. The germline V gene encodes CDR1 SGHRS and CDR2 YFSETQ. The chain employs TRBV5-1 and TRBJ1-6; D unclear. The sequencing sample was made of ileal tissue. This sequence originates from an adult with Crohn's disease. For the CDR3, the DNA is TGCGCCAGCAGCGTACAGATTAATTCACCCCTCCACTTT. Protein sequence: CASSVQINSPLHF.